These 6 T cell receptor beta chains were sequenced from one sample in a study of cytomegalovirus exposure and HLA in healthy donors (dated by TCRdb to about 2017). The library was prepared using the immunoSEQ multiplex PCR assay. For the multiplex PCR, a mixture combining 60 forward primers for TCR Vbeta segments and 13 reverse primers for TCR Jbeta segments was used. TCRdb re-hosts the immuneACCESS table, in-frame sequences only. Its copies lack some clones; in the studies checked, an unresolved V gene accounts for under half of them, and the cause for the rest is not known. The sample contains 150,000 to 200,000 clones, approximately 80% of them found a single time. The leading ten clones occupy about 1.1% of the sample. Sequencing input: PBMCs. These receptors were taken from a woman between 40 and 50 years old in good health and CMV-seronegative.

This clone has only a few counts. This rearrangement joins TRBV6-1 to TRBJ2-5, with TRBD2 as a possible D gene (5 bases). V gave up 5 bases and J gave up 3 bases, with 13 bases separating them. Germline values: CDR1 MNHNS, CDR2 SASEGT. This CDR3 is built from 14 residues. CDR3 residues: CASSLRGTEETQYF. In DNA form, the CDR3 reads TGTGCCAGCAGTCTTCGGGGTACGGAAGAGACCCAGTACTTC.

CDR3 coding DNA: TGTGCCAGCAGTTCAGACGGGATCTATGGCTACACCTTC. This gives the protein CASSSDGIYGYTF. The chain employs TRBV5-4 and TRBJ1-2; D is unclear. The CDR3 totals 13 residues. Germline V CDR1 and CDR2: SGHNT, YYREEE (reference sequence). Trimming left V 5 bases short and J 4 bases short, with 12 bases between.

The chain recombines TRBV7-2 with TRBJ1-5; 7 bases agree with TRBD1. This CDR3 comprises 16 residues. V lost 0 bases, J lost 6 bases, and 8 bases stayed unmatched. CDR1 SGHTA and CDR2 FQGNSA come from the germline V gene. The CDR3 sequence is CASSLASGQAGQPQHF. The CDR3 DNA reads as TGTGCCAGCAGCTTAGCCTCCGGACAGGCGGGTCAGCCCCAGCATTTT.

The chain recombines TRBV10-2 with TRBJ1-4; D is possibly TRBD1 (6 bases). This CDR3 contains 15 residues. CDR1 WSHSY and CDR2 SAAADI come from the germline V gene. With 2 bases removed from V and 7 bases from J, the gap between germline ends came to 14 bases. The CDR3 DNA sequence: TGCGCCAGCAGTGAGAGGGGGGGAGGAGGTGAAAAACTGTTTTTT. Translated, it gives CASSERGGGGEKLFF.

This chain joins TRBV27 and TRBJ1-1; no clear D. The CDR3 totals 15 residues. Per the germline V gene, CDR1 is MNHEY and CDR2 is SMNVEV (reference sequence). V was clipped by 6 bases and J by 3 bases, with 17 bases between them. The CDR3 DNA reads as TGTGCCAGCAGACCATGGGCAGGCCGTGACACTGAAGCTTTCTTT. It yields the protein CASRPWAGRDTEAFF.

The rearrangement joins TRBV4-3 to TRBJ2-7, with 7 bases that match TRBD1. Germline V gives CDR1 LGHNA, CDR2 YSLEER. J was trimmed by 3 bases and V by 1 base; bases with no gene match: 9. This CDR3 contains 16 residues. CDR3 protein: CASSQGIDRENYEQYF. The CDR3 DNA is TGCGCCAGCAGCCAAGGTATTGACAGGGAAAACTACGAGCAGTACTTC.